The sequence of this TCR beta chain was determined in a study of shared clonotypes between healthy human individuals. Study findings and constraints: Clonotype sharing among donors was expected to depend on sequencing depth. Specimens sampled were limited to blood, with tissue repertoires likely differing.

Repertoires were generated with immunoSEQ multiplex PCR, while TCRdb's copy carries only in-frame clones and drops some. Of 450,000 to 500,000 clones detected, approximately 81% appear once; the ten largest clones hold roughly 13%. Of note for this clone: Its target is unknown.

There are 15 residues in the CDR3. Germline CDR1 reads MNHEY; CDR2 reads SMNVEV (reference sequence). The V gene end was trimmed by 2 bases and the J gene end by 3 bases; junction bases not matched to a gene: 4. Material: PBMCs. The origin of this receptor is a woman between 35 and 50 years old in good health. Some clones in this sample may be carry-over from other donors' samples. The chain has TRBV27 and TRBJ2-3, with 8 bases fitting TRBD1. CDR3 DNA: TGTGCCAGCAGTTTACAGGGGGCACGGACAGATACGCAGTATTTT. As protein: CASSLQGARTDTQYF.